This T cell receptor beta chain originates from a study of cytomegalovirus exposure and HLA in healthy donors. Note on this clone: Its antigen is currently unknown.

General study results and limits: Using the classifier, cytomegalovirus status was reportedly diagnosed with high specificity and sensitivity. In vitro testing confirmed a few CMV-associated chains as specific for CMV antigens. Donor immune exposure was known only as CMV serostatus.

Vbeta (60) and Jbeta (13) primers were used in the PCR. Only in-frame clones appear in the TCRdb table, and some are missing; sequencing was by immunoSEQ multiplex PCR. The sample contains about 140,000 clones, 70% to 90% of which appear only once. Germline CDR1 reads SGHTA; CDR2 reads FQGTGA. Trimming took 5 bases from V and 6 from J, leaving 15 bases between them. The CDR3 spans 14 residues. The sample consisted of PBMCs. The gene calls are TRBV7-3 and TRBJ2-3; D is undetermined. The TCR comes from a man aged 45 to 65 in good health and CMV-seronegative. In nucleotides, the CDR3 is TGTGCCAGCAGCGCTGGTCCGGCAGGCGATACGCAGTATTTT. This gives the protein CASSAGPAGDTQYF.